One and the same sample provided the 28 T cell receptor beta chains below, sequenced in a study of siplizumab effects on memory and regulatory T cells. Only in-frame clones appear in the TCRdb table, and some are missing; sequencing was by immunoSEQ multiplex PCR. The data show some 63,000 clones, with 95% to 98% seen just once and about 0.091% held by the top ten. The sequenced sample was naive CD8+ T cells sorted from blood. All receptors derive from a human donor in good health.

This sequence joins TRBV2 and TRBJ2-1; possibly TRBD2 for D (6 bases). CDR1 is SNHLY and CDR2 is FYNNEI in the germline V gene. This CDR3 contains 16 residues. With 8 bases removed from V and 1 base from J, the gap between germline ends came to 18 bases. The CDR3 DNA follows: TGTGCCAGCCAAAGAAATAGCGGATATTCCTACAATGAGCAGTTCTTC. This sequence encodes CASQRNSGYSYNEQFF.

The V and J genes are TRBV9 and TRBJ1-2; 8 bases are shared with TRBD1. Trimming took 5 bases from V and 13 from J; bases not matched to a gene: 13. The CDR3 consists of 13 residues. CDR1 is SGDLS and CDR2 is YYNGEE in the germline V gene. DNA of the CDR3: TGTGCCAGCAGTGAGGGGACAGGTTTACAGTGCACCTTC. Encoded protein: CASSEGTGLQCTF. The variable domain in full, with the rest retrieved from reference TRBV9 and TRBJ1-2, is DSGVTQTPKHLITATGQRVTLRCSPRSGDLSVYWYQQSLDQGLQFLIQYYNGEERAKGNILERFSAQQFPDLHSELNLSSLELGDSALYFCASSEGTGLQCTFGSGTRLTVV.

V usage is TRBV19 and J usage is TRBJ2-7; D is perhaps TRBD2 (7 bases). Germline-derived CDR1 and CDR2 are LNHDA and SQIVND (reference sequence). The CDR3 length is 13 residues. Trimming took 5 bases from V and 3 from J, leaving 11 bases between them. This chain's CDR3 is CASSGGGGYEQYF. CDR3 sequence (DNA): TGTGCCAGTAGTGGCGGGGGCGGCTACGAGCAGTACTTC.

This clone is a singleton in its sample. V and J are TRBV28 and TRBJ2-7; a possible D gene is TRBD2 (6 bases). CDR1 and CDR2 (germline): MDHEN, SYDVKM. The V end was cut by 6 bases, the J end by 2 bases, with 11 bases between. The CDR3 consists of 13 residues. The CDR3 protein is CASSLTRTYEQYF. The CDR3 DNA sequence: TGTGCCAGCAGCCTGACTAGGACCTACGAGCAGTACTTC.

The chain links TRBV27 to TRBJ2-7; weak D call: TRBD2 (6 bases). Germline V gives CDR1 MNHEY, CDR2 SMNVEV (reference sequence). The CDR3 runs 12 residues. With 6 bases removed from V and 4 bases from J, the gap between germline ends came to 10 bases. CDR3 bases: TGTGCCAGCAGCACGGGACTTTACGAGCAGTACTTC. Its protein product is CASSTGLYEQYF.

The V call is TRBV5-1, the J call TRBJ1-1, with TRBD1 matching over 7 bases. In germline, CDR1 is SGHRS, CDR2 YFSETQ. Trimming cost V 4 bases and J 4 bases; bases outside gene matches: 13. This CDR3 has 16 amino acids. CDR3 in DNA: TGCGCCAGCAGCCCAACCCAAAGGGGGCTTGGCACTGAAGCTTTCTTT. It translates to CASSPTQRGLGTEAFF.

The chain is built from TRBV5-4 and TRBJ2-1, with D tentatively TRBD1 or TRBD2 (7 bases each). The CDR3 has 13 amino acids. Trimming removed 4 bases from V and 8 bases from J, with 13 bases in between. The germline CDR1 and CDR2 sequences are SGHNT and YYREEE (reference sequence). For the CDR3, the DNA is TGTGCCAGCAGCCAGGGGGGGTCTGATGAGCAGTTCTTC. This translates into CASSQGGSDEQFF.

The V and J genes are TRBV9 and TRBJ2-3; 10 nucleotides match TRBD1. This CDR3 spans 17 amino acids. V was pared by 3 bases and J by 3 bases, with 10 bases of the junction left unmatched. Per the germline V gene, CDR1 is SGDLS and CDR2 is YYNGEE. This chain's CDR3 is CASSGLAGTGVTDTQYF. The CDR3 nucleotides are TGTGCCAGCAGCGGACTTGCCGGGACAGGGGTAACAGATACGCAGTATTTT. The whole variable domain, filled in from reference TRBV9 and TRBJ2-3, reads DSGVTQTPKHLITATGQRVTLRCSPRSGDLSVYWYQQSLDQGLQFLIQYYNGEERAKGNILERFSAQQFPDLHSELNLSSLELGDSALYFCASSGLAGTGVTDTQYFGPGTRLTVL.

V and J are TRBV7-9 and TRBJ1-2; TRBD1 aligns across 7 bases. J was trimmed by 6 bases and V by 0 bases; bases with no gene match: 4. Germline CDR1 reads SEHNR; CDR2 reads FQNEAQ (reference sequence). The CDR3 extends over 14 amino acids. The CDR3 loop reads CASSLAGTADGYTF. CDR3 coding DNA: TGTGCCAGCAGCTTAGCCGGGACAGCAGATGGCTACACCTTC.

The chain employs TRBV7-3 and TRBJ2-5, with D possibly called TRBD1 or TRBD2 (5 bases each). Between the trimmed V and J ends, which lost 3 bases and 4 bases, there was a span of 12 bases. From germline, CDR1 is SGHTA and CDR2 FQGTGA. CDR3 length: 14 amino acids. CDR3 protein: CASSLQGGGETQYF. The CDR3 bases are TGTGCCAGCAGCTTGCAGGGTGGGGGAGAGACCCAGTACTTC.

The chain has TRBV7-9 and TRBJ2-7; D gene uncertain. Germline V lookup: CDR1 SEHNR, CDR2 FQNEAQ (reference sequence). CDR3 length: 12 residues. V dropped 5 bases and J dropped 7 bases, with 12 bases sitting between them. Here the CDR3 DNA reads TGTGCCAGCAGCGACCGAACAGTTGAGCAGTACTTC. Translated, it gives CASSDRTVEQYF.

The chain couples TRBV11-2 to TRBJ2-5; 8 bases align to TRBD2. V lost 3 bases, J lost 2 bases, and 2 bases stayed unmatched. The CDR3 runs to 14 residues. CDR1 and CDR2 from the germline V gene are SGHAT and FQNNGV. CDR3 DNA: TGTGCCAGCAGCTTGGGACTAGTTCAAGAGACCCAGTACTTC. Translated: CASSLGLVQETQYF.

This chain joins TRBV6-4 and TRBJ1-2, with TRBD1 matching over 9 bases. CDR3 length equals 12 residues. Germline V gene lookup returns CDR1 MRHNA and CDR2 SNTAGT. J gave up 6 bases and V 8 bases, and 4 bases lay outside the gene matches. The CDR3 spells CASGDRVDGYTF. For the CDR3, the DNA is TGTGCCAGCGGGGACAGGGTCGATGGCTACACCTTC.

This chain uses TRBV5-1 with TRBJ2-3; TRBD2 aligns across 12 bases. CDR1 is SGHRS, CDR2 YFSETQ, per germline. The length of the CDR3 is 17 residues. V dropped 4 bases and J dropped 0; count of bases not matched to a gene: 6. CDR3 in DNA: TGCGCCAGCAGCCCAAGGACTAGCGGGACTAGCACAGATACGCAGTATTTT. It specifies CASSPRTSGTSTDTQYF.

CDR3 sequence: CASSSTGYNEQFF. The CDR3, as DNA: TGTGCCAGCAGTTCGACAGGGTACAATGAGCAGTTCTTC. The chain combines TRBV6-5 with TRBJ2-1; 7 bases match TRBD1. Looked up from germline, CDR1 is MNHEY and CDR2 is SVGAGI. The CDR3 covers 13 residues. The V segment lost 4 bases and the J segment 4 bases; nucleotides outside the gene matches: 1.

V and J are TRBV4-2 and TRBJ1-1; no definite D call. Trimming cost V 1 base and J 11 bases, with 11 bases left between them. Germline lookup yields CDR1 LGHNA and CDR2 YNFKEQ. The CDR3 contains 12 residues. CDR3 DNA sequence: TGTGCCAGCAGCCAAGTTGGCGGTTGGGCTTTCTTT. Residues: CASSQVGGWAFF.

This chain joins TRBV5-4 and TRBJ2-5; 8 bases map to TRBD2. The V and J ends lost 2 bases and 0 bases, in that order; junction bases with no gene match: 3. Per germline, CDR1 SGHNT and CDR2 YYREEE (reference sequence). This CDR3 has 15 amino acids. The DNA for the CDR3 is TGTGCCAGCAGCTTAGCGGGGGACTACCAAGAGACCCAGTACTTC. It codes for CASSLAGDYQETQYF.

V usage is TRBV7-9 and J usage is TRBJ2-7; the D is unclear. Deletions cut 5 bases from V and 7 bases from J, with 12 bases between. Germline V gene data show CDR1 as SEHNR and CDR2 as FQNEAQ (reference sequence). The CDR3 is 12 amino acids. In nucleotides, the CDR3 is TGTGCCAGCAGCCCGGGCCCATTGGAGCAGTACTTC. This sequence encodes CASSPGPLEQYF.

The rearrangement links TRBV19 to TRBJ2-5; 9 nucleotides match TRBD1. The CDR3 consists of 15 residues. The V gene end was trimmed by 1 base and the J gene end by 3 bases; junction bases not matched to a gene: 3. Germline assignment: CDR1 LNHDA and CDR2 SQIVND (reference sequence). The CDR3 sequence is CASSIAWTGEETQYF. The DNA of the CDR3 is TGTGCCAGTAGTATAGCTTGGACAGGGGAAGAGACCCAGTACTTC. The entire variable domain, with the rest obtained from reference TRBV19 and TRBJ2-5, is as follows: DGGITQSPKYLFRKEGQNVTLSCEQNLNHDAMYWYRQDPGQGLRLIYYSQIVNDFQKGDIAEGYSVSREKKESFPLTVTSAQKNPTAFYLCASSIAWTGEETQYFGPGTRLLVL.

The chain links TRBV28 to TRBJ1-1; D remains unclear. CDR1 MDHEN and CDR2 SYDVKM come from the germline V gene. The CDR3 totals 10 residues. Trimming removed 6 bases at V and 11 bases at J, with 10 bases between. The CDR3 DNA follows: TGTGCCAGCAGCCAATCCCGGGCTTTCTTT. It yields the protein CASSQSRAFF.

J is TRBJ2-7 and V is TRBV2, with 10 bases lining up with TRBD1. Trimming cost V 6 bases and J 4 bases; bases outside gene matches: 12. Germline loops: CDR1 SNHLY, CDR2 FYNNEI. CDR3 length: 16 amino acids. The DNA for the CDR3 is TGTGCCAGCAGCCAAACTTCCCGGGACAGGGGTTACGAGCAGTACTTC. It translates to CASSQTSRDRGYEQYF.

The chain has TRBV7-3 and TRBJ2-1; no definite D call. CDR1 is SGHTA, CDR2 FQGTGA, per germline. V was pared by 6 bases and J by 5 bases, with 11 bases between. CDR3 size: 13 residues. In nucleotides, the CDR3 is TGTGCCAGCAGGTCCAACTGGAACAATGAGCAGTTCTTC. Its protein is CASRSNWNNEQFF.

The chain is built from TRBV9 and TRBJ2-2, with D unresolved. The CDR3 is made up of 14 amino acids. V lost 2 bases and J 0 bases, leaving 5 bases between the germline ends. CDR1 and CDR2 from the germline V gene are SGDLS and YYNGEE. CDR3 nucleotides: TGTGCCAGCAGCGTGTGGGCGAACACCGGGGAGCTGTTTTTT. This translates into CASSVWANTGELFF.

This chain joins TRBV9 and TRBJ2-1, with D maybe TRBD1 (6 bases). V lost 5 bases to trimming and J lost 2 bases, with 8 bases between them. This CDR3 has 13 amino acids. Looked up from germline, CDR1 is SGDLS and CDR2 is YYNGEE. Here the CDR3 DNA reads TGTGCCAGCAGTCAGGGGACCTACAATGAGCAGTTCTTC. Translating it yields CASSQGTYNEQFF.

CDR3 bases: TGTGCCAGCAGTTACACTCCAGGGGGCAACTATGGCTACACCTTC. It specifies CASSYTPGGNYGYTF. The gene calls are TRBV6-5 and TRBJ1-2, with 8 nucleotides matching TRBD1. The trim removed 2 bases at V and 2 bases at J, leaving 4 bases unmatched. Germline CDR1 reads MNHEY; CDR2 reads SVGAGI. This CDR3 comprises 15 residues.

The rearrangement links TRBV2 to TRBJ2-1, with TRBD2 matching 11 bases. The CDR3 consists of 15 residues. With V trimmed by 2 bases and J by 6 bases, 3 bases remained unmatched. The germline V gene has CDR1 SNHLY and CDR2 FYNNEI. The CDR3 sequence: CASSELSGGANEQFF. DNA for the CDR3: TGTGCCAGCAGTGAACTTAGCGGGGGGGCCAATGAGCAGTTCTTC. Supplemented by reference TRBV2 and TRBJ2-1, the full variable domain reads EPEVTQTPSHQVTQMGQEVILRCVPISNHLYFYWYRQILGQKVEFLVSFYNNEISEKSEIFDDQFSVERPDGSNFTLKIRSTKLEDSAMYFCASSELSGGANEQFFGPGTRLTVL.

The V and J genes are TRBV2 and TRBJ2-2, with TRBD1 as a possible D gene (6 bases). V shed 4 bases and J shed 2 bases, with 14 bases lying between them. The CDR3 has 16 residues. Germline loops: CDR1 SNHLY, CDR2 FYNNEI. In nucleotides, the CDR3 is TGTGCCAGCAGTGGGGCGACAGGACTTAACACCGGGGAGCTGTTTTTT. Amino acid sequence: CASSGATGLNTGELFF.

This CDR3 is CASRALTAEAFF. DNA of the CDR3: TGTGCCAGCAGGGCCCTGACAGCTGAAGCTTTCTTT. The genes are TRBV5-4 and TRBJ1-1, with a weak D call TRBD1 (5 bases). With 5 bases removed from V and 6 bases from J, the gap between germline ends came to 11 bases. In germline, CDR1 is SGHNT, CDR2 YYREEE (reference sequence). CDR3 size: 12 residues.